Listed here are 16 T cell receptor beta chains from one sample, sequenced in a study of beta chain features in type 1 diabetes. The whole isolated RNA underwent reverse transcription, so sequencing captured expressed TCRB transcripts. Profiled with immunoSEQ multiplex PCR; TCRdb holds only in-frame clones, not every one. This sample carries some 230,000 clones, 7.5% to 10% of them seen once, and the ten largest clones take just under 0.035%. The sequenced sample consisted of naive CD4+ T cells from blood. The source is a woman between 18 and 29 years old in good health.

This chain joins TRBV18 and TRBJ2-7; D remains unclear. Trimming took off 5 bases at V and 0 bases at J, with 11 bases between the two ends. CDR1 and CDR2 from the germline V gene are KGHSH and LQKENI. CDR3 length: 14 amino acids. In nucleotides, the CDR3 is TGTGCCAGCTCAGGAGACCGAAACTCCTACGAGCAGTACTTC. Protein: CASSGDRNSYEQYF.

In this sample, this clone turned up a few times. The chain carries TRBV11-3 and TRBJ2-3; 9 nucleotides agree with TRBD1. V lost 4 bases and J lost 5; bases outside the gene matches: 7. The CDR3 contains 15 residues. The V gene's germline CDR1 is SGHNT and CDR2 YENEEA. The CDR3 region is CASSSGQGVGDTQYF. The CDR3 DNA reads as TGTGCCAGCAGCTCGGGACAGGGCGTAGGAGATACGCAGTATTTT.

This clone was found a few times. The V call is TRBV4-1, the J call TRBJ2-7; tentative D call: TRBD2 (5 bases). V lost 2 bases and J lost 6, with 8 bases in between. The CDR3 loop spans 12 amino acids. Germline assignment: CDR1 MGHRA and CDR2 YSYEKL. The chain's CDR3 is CASSQPGGEQYF. The CDR3 DNA reads TGCGCCAGCAGCCAACCTGGAGGCGAGCAGTACTTC.

A remark on this clone: Other DNA sequences in this specimen translate into the identical CDR3. The chain recombines TRBV27 with TRBJ2-7; 11 bases match TRBD1. CDR3 size: 13 residues. Germline V gene lookup returns CDR1 MNHEY and CDR2 SMNVEV (reference sequence). Trimming removed 6 bases from V and 2 bases from J; junction bases left unmatched: 0. The CDR3 nucleotides read TGTGCCAGCAGGGGACAGGGGGCCTACGAGCAGTACTTC. As protein: CASRGQGAYEQYF.

In its sample, this clone was seen a few times. The chain couples TRBV19 to TRBJ1-5; 10 positions match TRBD1. Germline lookup yields CDR1 LNHDA and CDR2 SQIVND (reference sequence). Trimming took 4 bases from V and 4 from J; bases not matched to a gene: 4. CDR3 size: 15 residues. CDR3 in DNA: TGTGCCAGTAGTACGATGGGACAGGGGAATCAGCCCCAGCATTTT. This codes for CASSTMGQGNQPQHF.

The V gene is TRBV25-1, the J gene TRBJ1-1; 8 bases match TRBD1. The CDR3 spans 14 residues. Trimming at V came to 5 bases and at J to 5 bases, leaving 7 bases not matched to a gene. Germline loops: CDR1 MGHDK, CDR2 SYGVNS. CDR3 protein: CASSFTGGGTEAFF. The DNA for the CDR3 is TGTGCCAGCAGTTTTACAGGGGGGGGTACTGAAGCTTTCTTT.

This chain uses TRBV19 with TRBJ2-5, with D possibly matching TRBD1 (5 bases). The V gene's germline CDR1 is LNHDA and CDR2 SQIVND (reference sequence). Trimming removed 5 bases from V and 0 bases from J, with 10 bases in between. The CDR3 has 14 amino acids. The CDR3 reads CASSSQGYQETQYF. The CDR3, as DNA: TGTGCCAGTAGTTCCCAGGGCTACCAAGAGACCCAGTACTTC.

CDR3 sequence: CASSLGVNYGYTF. In nucleotides, the CDR3 is TGCGCCAGCAGCTTAGGGGTTAACTATGGCTACACCTTC. The rearrangement links TRBV5-1 to TRBJ1-2, with a tentative D call TRBD1 (5 bases). Trimming took 2 bases from V and 1 from J, leaving 6 bases between them. The germline CDR1 and CDR2 sequences are SGHRS and YFSETQ. The CDR3 is made up of 13 amino acids.

In this sample, this clone turned up a few times. This sequence joins TRBV9 and TRBJ2-5; 12 positions agree with TRBD2. The J segment lost 0 bases and the V segment lost 3 bases, leaving 6 bases of the junction unmatched. CDR1 SGDLS and CDR2 YYNGEE come from the germline V gene. This CDR3 has 17 residues. The CDR3 is CASSAPTSGGYQETQYF. The CDR3, as DNA: TGTGCCAGCAGCGCTCCCACTAGCGGGGGGTACCAAGAGACCCAGTACTTC. Full variable domain (rest looked up from reference TRBV9 and TRBJ2-5): DSGVTQTPKHLITATGQRVTLRCSPRSGDLSVYWYQQSLDQGLQFLIQYYNGEERAKGNILERFSAQQFPDLHSELNLSSLELGDSALYFCASSAPTSGGYQETQYFGPGTRLLVL.

The chain links TRBV5-4 to TRBJ1-5, with 7 positions matching TRBD1. Germline CDR1 reads SGHNT; CDR2 reads YYREEE (reference sequence). Germline trimming cut 3 bases from V and 3 bases from J; bases unmatched to any gene: 6. CDR3 length equals 15 residues. The CDR3: CASSSGTDYNQPQHF. DNA for the CDR3: TGTGCCAGCAGCTCCGGGACAGATTACAATCAGCCCCAGCATTTT.

The V gene is TRBV25-1, the J gene TRBJ2-2, with D unresolved. V lost 1 base and J 1 base, leaving 4 bases between the germline ends. The CDR3 runs to 14 residues. Germline V gene data show CDR1 as MGHDK and CDR2 as SYGVNS. CDR3 sequence: CASSEFQNTGELFF. The CDR3 DNA follows: TGTGCCAGCAGTGAATTTCAGAACACCGGGGAGCTGTTTTTT. The variable domain in full, with the rest retrieved from reference TRBV25-1 and TRBJ2-2, is EADIYQTPRYLVIGTGKKITLECSQTMGHDKMYWYQQDPGMELHLIHYSYGVNSTEKGDLSSESTVSRIRTEHFPLTLESARPSHTSQYLCASSEFQNTGELFFGEGSRLTVL.

This clone was picked up a small number of times. The chain joins TRBV21-1 to TRBJ1-6. TRBV21-1 is noted as a pseudogene. The CDR3 is 11 amino acids. CDR3 in DNA: TGTGCCAGCGTCAACTATTCACCCCTCCACTTT. Its translation is CASVNYSPLHF.

This clone was seen more than once but under ten times. The chain employs TRBV11-1 and TRBJ1-1, with 9 bases that match TRBD1. The junction had 5 bases not matched to a gene; V was cut back by 5 bases and J by 4 bases. Germline V gene lookup returns CDR1 SGHAT and CDR2 FQDESV (reference sequence). CDR3 size: 14 residues. The chain's CDR3 is CASSLDRGGTEAFF. CDR3 coding DNA: TGTGCCAGCAGCCTGGACAGGGGTGGCACTGAAGCTTTCTTT.

In its sample, this clone was seen a few times. The chain carries TRBV7-2 and TRBJ2-7, with a tentative D call TRBD2 (5 bases). This CDR3 is 18 amino acids long. Trimming cost V 2 bases and J 4 bases, with 24 bases left between them. In germline, CDR1 is SGHTA, CDR2 FQGNSA. The CDR3 DNA reads as TGTGCCAGCAGCTTACAGACCGTAGAGGTCAGGAGGAGTTACGAGCAGTACTTC. It encodes CASSLQTVEVRRSYEQYF.

This clone was found a few times. The chain employs TRBV7-2 and TRBJ2-7; the match to TRBD2 covers 10 bases. The CDR3 sequence is 17 residues long. Trimming cost V 3 bases and J 1 base; bases outside gene matches: 9. CDR1 is SGHTA, CDR2 FQGNSA, per germline. CDR3: CASSFSPSGSLSYEQYF. Written as DNA, the CDR3 is TGTGCCAGCAGCTTTTCTCCTAGCGGGAGCCTTTCCTACGAGCAGTACTTC. The full variable domain, with the rest looked up from reference TRBV7-2 and TRBJ2-7, is GAGVSQSPSNKVTEKGKDVELRCDPISGHTALYWYRQSLGQGLEFLIYFQGNSAPDKSGLPSDRFSAERTGGSVSTLTIQRTQQEDSAVYLCASSFSPSGSLSYEQYFGPGTRLTVT.

This clone appeared a few times. This sequence joins TRBV7-9 and TRBJ2-7; no firm D call. Germline-derived CDR1 and CDR2 are SEHNR and FQNEAQ (reference sequence). CDR3 length equals 11 residues. V was pared by 4 bases and J by 5 bases, with 6 bases between. The CDR3, as DNA: TGTGCCAGCAGCTCCCTTCACGAGCAGTACTTC. Translating it yields CASSSLHEQYF.